This T cell receptor beta chain came from a study of shared clonotypes between healthy human individuals. Only one count was recorded for this clone. Its antigen is undetermined. Original data processing: Filtering of immunoSEQ junctional sequences could not match full-length read filtering. TCRdb's copy holds only in-frame clones and misses some; the assay was immunoSEQ multiplex PCR. V and J calls and clone size follow that table, whereas D and trimming were derived from the DNA. The sample consists of millions of clones, more than 90% of them appearing once. Overall study findings and caveats: Sample collection involved blood only; tissue repertoires are likely different. Naive subsets, compared against memory subsets, generally had larger estimated richness values.

This TCR derives from a man aged 18 to 30 in good health. Sequencing used naive CD4+ T cells sorted from blood. As to subset: CD45RA+ positively selected.

The CDR3 spells CASSSLGSGTEGVSNQPQHF. DNA for the CDR3: TGTGCCAGCAGTTCCTTGGGTTCGGGGACGGAGGGAGTTAGCAATCAGCCCCAGCATTTT. V gene TRBV28 combines with J gene TRBJ1-5; TRBD1 is a possible D gene (5 bases). Germline V gene data show CDR1 as MDHEN and CDR2 as SYDVKM. This CDR3 has 20 residues. Deletions cut 4 bases from V and 0 bases from J, with 25 bases between.